Each of the 21 T cell receptor beta chains below was sequenced from the same sample in a study of T cells in Graves' hyperthyroidism and ophthalmopathy. TCR beta CDR3 region amplification was performed from RNA transcripts. HTBI primers were used for first-round RT-PCR of the TCR CDR3. TCRdb re-analysed the multiplex PCR reads in MiXCR, keeping a single row per CDR3 protein. The table includes tens of thousands of distinct CDR3 sequences, 48% detected once. The specimen sequenced was blood. The receptors derive from a woman in her forties or fifties with Graves' ophthalmopathy.

This clonotype has ten or more counts. The chain has TRBV5-4 and TRBJ2-5; tentative D call: TRBD2 (7 bases). V lost 0 bases and J 0 bases, leaving 15 bases between the germline ends. The V gene's germline CDR1 is SGHNT and CDR2 YYREEE (reference sequence). The CDR3 consists of 17 residues. CDR3 nucleotide sequence: TGTGCCAGCAGCTTGGCCGGGGGCGGGAGCTACCAAGAGACCCAGTACTTC. Encoded protein: CASSLAGGGSYQETQYF.

This clonotype was counted at least ten times. The V call is TRBV4-1, the J call TRBJ1-5; 9 bases fit TRBD1. CDR3 length: 16 amino acids. Germline V gives CDR1 MGHRA, CDR2 YSYEKL. V lost 0 bases and J lost 0; bases outside the gene matches: 0. This CDR3 is CASSQEQGASNQPQHF. The CDR3 nucleotides are TGCGCCAGCAGCCAAGAACAGGGGGCTAGCAATCAGCCCCAGCATTTT.

Concerning this clonotype: Possible read error: a much larger clone is one base away. The final CDR3 position lacks the conserved phenylalanine or tryptophan, pointing to a likely read error. The chain is built from TRBV6-1 and TRBJ1-1; the match to TRBD1 covers 8 bases. The CDR3 loop spans 16 amino acids. CDR1 and CDR2 from the germline V gene are MNHNS and SASEGT. The trim removed 6 bases at V and 1 base at J, leaving 10 bases unmatched. CDR3 DNA sequence: TGTGCCAGCAGAGACCTCAGGGGGCATAGGAACACTGAAGCTTTCGTT. It codes for CASRDLRGHRNTEAFV.

The V call is TRBV29-1, the J call TRBJ2-1; D could derive from TRBD1 or TRBD2 (6 bases each). The CDR3 is 15 amino acids. Germline CDR1 SQVTM, CDR2 ANQGSEA. The V end was cut by 8 bases, the J end by 5 bases, with 22 bases between. CDR3 nucleotides: TGCAGCCAAGACTTCGAGGGGGGTCCCCACAATGAGCAGTTCTTC. Amino acid sequence: CSQDFEGGPHNEQFF.

The chain uses TRBV6-1 and TRBJ1-2; 8 bases are shared with TRBD1. Trimming removed 5 bases from V and 0 bases from J; junction bases left unmatched: 17. This CDR3 comprises 19 residues. The germline gives CDR1 MNHNS, CDR2 SASEGT. The CDR3 sequence is CASSLSGAGTGQTNYGYTF. The DNA of the CDR3 is TGTGCCAGCAGTTTATCCGGTGCCGGGACAGGACAAACTAACTATGGCTACACCTTC.

Comments on this clonotype: This CDR3 fails to terminate in the conserved phenylalanine or tryptophan, so it likely reflects a read error. The limits of the CDR3 on the DNA are not certain, so only TCRdb's listed CDR3 is given. The V call is TRBV20-1, the J call TRBJ2-3; the D call TRBD2 from the table was never checked on the DNA. Per the germline V gene, CDR1 is DFQATT and CDR2 is SNEGSKA (reference sequence). Inclusive of both ends, the CDR3 amounts to 10 amino acids. CDR3: CSAREGLAGV.

This clonotype was recorded many times. The genes are TRBV12-5 and TRBJ2-5; 7 positions agree with TRBD1. V was clipped by 1 base and J by 2 bases; unmatched bases: 1. The CDR3 consists of 14 residues. The germline gives CDR1 LGHNT, CDR2 FRNRAP. This CDR3 is CASGLAGQQETQYF. The CDR3 region has the DNA TGTGCTAGTGGTTTGGCGGGACAGCAAGAGACCCAGTACTTC.

The chain links TRBV2 to TRBJ2-5; TRBD2 matches at 14 bases. The V gene's germline CDR1 is SNHLY and CDR2 FYNNEI. This CDR3 has 13 residues. CDR3 residues: CARLAGGQETQYF. DNA of the CDR3: TGTGCTAGACTAGCGGGGGGGCAAGAGACCCAGTACTTC. Full variable domain (rest looked up from reference TRBV2 and TRBJ2-5): EPEVTQTPSHQVTQMGQEVILRCVPISNHLYFYWYRQILGQKVEFLVSFYNNEISEKSEIFDDQFSVERPDGSNFTLKIRSTKLEDSAMYFCARLAGGQETQYFGPGTRLLVL.

On this clonotype itself: A read error may account for a junction end that differs from germline. The chain uses TRBV7-8 and TRBJ2-6, with a tentative D call TRBD1 (5 bases). CDR3 size: 20 residues. Germline CDR1 and CDR2: SGHVS and FQNEAQ. CDR3 bases: TGTACCAGCAGCTTACCCCGCGGACATACCATATCCTCTGGGGCCAACCTCCTGACTTTC. Translated: CTSSLPRGHTISSGANLLTF.

Concerning this clonotype itself: Since the CDR3 does not end with the conserved phenylalanine or tryptophan, this likely comes from a read error. V and J are TRBV9 and TRBJ1-2, with D possibly TRBD1 on 5 matching bases. The CDR3 is made up of 14 amino acids. Germline V gene lookup returns CDR1 SGDLS and CDR2 YYNGEE. Trimming cost V 2 bases and J 4 bases, with 12 bases left between them. Written as DNA, the CDR3 is TGTGCCAGCAGCGTGAACGAGGGACCCTATGGCTACACCCTT. It is translated as CASSVNEGPYGYTL.

V usage is TRBV4-2 and J usage is TRBJ2-2; D not certain. The CDR3 loop spans 14 amino acids. V dropped 0 bases and J dropped 8 bases, with 10 bases sitting between them. Germline CDR1 LGHNA, CDR2 YNFKEQ. CDR3 loop: CASSQDSGVGELFF. CDR3 DNA: TGTGCCAGCAGCCAAGATTCGGGTGTTGGGGAGCTGTTTTTT.

J is TRBJ2-7 and V is TRBV7-9; 8 bases line up with TRBD1. This CDR3 contains 14 residues. J was trimmed by 4 bases and V by 5 bases; bases with no gene match: 7. The germline V gene encodes CDR1 SEHNR and CDR2 FQNEAQ (reference sequence). The CDR3 region has the DNA TGTGCCAGCAGCACGGGACAGGCAGGGTACGAGCAGTACTTC. Translating it yields CASSTGQAGYEQYF.

This clonotype was detected many times. V usage is TRBV13 and J usage is TRBJ2-1; 10 bases are a match to TRBD1. The CDR3 runs 15 residues. Germline V gene lookup returns CDR1 PRHDT and CDR2 FYEKMQ (reference sequence). J gave up 6 bases and V 5 bases, and 7 bases lay outside the gene matches. The CDR3 bases are TGTGCCAGCAGCGGCCGGGACAGGGGCCTCAATGAGCAGTTCTTC. Residues: CASSGRDRGLNEQFF.

This clonotype was recorded many times. The rearrangement joins TRBV6-2 or TRBV6-3 to TRBJ1-6; 9 positions agree with TRBD1. CDR1 and CDR2 from the germline V gene are MNHEY and SVGEGT. The CDR3 contains 16 residues. V trimming: 0 bases; J trimming: 14 bases; junction bases outside the gene matches: 11. The chain's CDR3 is CASSYSSGTGKMSLHF. The CDR3 DNA sequence: TGTGCCAGCAGTTACTCATCCGGGACAGGGAAAATGTCCCTCCACTTT.

The table lists this clonotype with many counts. The chain combines TRBV5-4 with TRBJ2-5, with unresolved D. The CDR3 is 13 amino acids. Trimming shortened V by 3 bases and J by 3 bases, and 9 bases separated the two germline ends. Looked up from germline, CDR1 is SGHNT and CDR2 is YYREEE (reference sequence). The chain's CDR3 is CASSYAFEETQYF. The DNA for the CDR3 is TGTGCCAGCAGCTACGCCTTTGAAGAGACCCAGTACTTC.

The V and J genes are TRBV20-1 and TRBJ1-2, with 8 positions matching TRBD1. J was trimmed by 4 bases and V by 0 bases; bases with no gene match: 16. Germline lookup yields CDR1 DFQATT and CDR2 SNEGSKA (reference sequence). The CDR3 extends over 18 amino acids. As DNA, the CDR3 is TGCAGTGCTAGAGATCTAACTCGTCCCGGGACAGGTACCTATGGCTACACCTTC. Its protein product is CSARDLTRPGTGTYGYTF.

A note on this clonotype: With a much larger clone just one base away, this may be a read error. This chain links TRBV27 with TRBJ2-5; 7 nucleotides match TRBD1. CDR1 and CDR2 from the germline V gene are MNHEY and SMNVEV (reference sequence). The ends lost 4 bases at V and 5 bases at J; junction bases unmatched: 7. The CDR3 covers 14 residues. The CDR3 spells CASSSARDSETQYF. As DNA, the CDR3 is TGTGCCAGCAGTTCCGCCCGGGACAGTGAGACCCAGTACTTC.

J is TRBJ1-4 and V is TRBV25-1; the D is unclear. CDR1 and CDR2 from the germline V gene are MGHDK and SYGVNS. The CDR3 contains 17 residues. Trimming removed 1 base at V and 0 bases at J, with 12 bases between. The CDR3 DNA is TGTGCCAGCAGTGAATGGGCAGGAGATCCAACTAATGAAAAACTGTTTTTT. Translating it yields CASSEWAGDPTNEKLFF.

The genes are TRBV9 and TRBJ2-5, with D perhaps assigned TRBD1 or TRBD2 (5 bases each). The CDR3 sequence is 14 residues long. CDR1 is SGDLS and CDR2 is YYNGEE in the germline V gene. V lost 4 bases and J lost 5, with 15 bases in between. Here the CDR3 reads CASSPHGAGETQYF. CDR3 bases: TGTGCCAGCAGCCCGCACGGGGCAGGGGAGACCCAGTACTTC.

V and J are TRBV15 and TRBJ2-5; TRBD2 might be the D (5 bases). Trimming took 3 bases from V and 2 from J, leaving 7 bases between them. The CDR3 totals 13 residues. Germline CDR1 is LNHNV and CDR2 is YYDKDF (reference sequence). CDR3 residues: CATSRSGQETQYF. CDR3 in DNA: TGTGCCACCAGCAGGAGCGGACAAGAGACCCAGTACTTC.

In its sample, this clonotype ranks as medium-sized. This rearrangement joins TRBV2 to TRBJ2-7; D gene ambiguous. V was cut by 8 bases and J by 9 bases, with 17 bases left in between. There are 12 residues in the CDR3. CDR1 is SNHLY and CDR2 is FYNNEI in the germline V gene. CDR3 in DNA: TGTGCCAGCCGAGTCGGTCGGGTCGGGCAGTACTTC. This sequence encodes CASRVGRVGQYF.